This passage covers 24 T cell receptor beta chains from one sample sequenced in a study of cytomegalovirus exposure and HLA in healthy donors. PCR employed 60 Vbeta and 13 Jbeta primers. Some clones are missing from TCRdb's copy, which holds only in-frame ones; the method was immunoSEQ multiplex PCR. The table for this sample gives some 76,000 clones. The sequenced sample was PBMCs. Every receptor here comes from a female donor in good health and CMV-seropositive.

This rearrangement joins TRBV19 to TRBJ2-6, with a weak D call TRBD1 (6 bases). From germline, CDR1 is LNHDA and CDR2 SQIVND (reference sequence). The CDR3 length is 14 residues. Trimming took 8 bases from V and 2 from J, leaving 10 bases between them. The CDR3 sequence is CASDYRAGANVLTF. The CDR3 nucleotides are TGTGCCAGTGACTACAGGGCTGGGGCCAACGTCCTGACTTTC. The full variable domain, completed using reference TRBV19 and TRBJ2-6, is DGGITQSPKYLFRKEGQNVTLSCEQNLNHDAMYWYRQDPGQGLRLIYYSQIVNDFQKGDIAEGYSVSREKKESFPLTVTSAQKNPTAFYLCASDYRAGANVLTFGAGSRLTVL.

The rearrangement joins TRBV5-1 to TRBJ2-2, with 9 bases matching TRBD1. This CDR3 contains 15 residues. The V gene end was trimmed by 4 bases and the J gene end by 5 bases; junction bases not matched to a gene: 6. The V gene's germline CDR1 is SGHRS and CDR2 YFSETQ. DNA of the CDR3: TGCGCCAGCAGCGTGACAGGGGGGAGTACCGGGGAGCTGTTTTTT. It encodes CASSVTGGSTGELFF.

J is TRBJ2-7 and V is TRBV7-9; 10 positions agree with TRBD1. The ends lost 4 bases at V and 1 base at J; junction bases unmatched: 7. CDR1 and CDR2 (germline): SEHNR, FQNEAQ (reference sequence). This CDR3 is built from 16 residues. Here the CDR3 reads CASSWLGTGESYEQYF. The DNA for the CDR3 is TGTGCCAGCAGCTGGCTCGGGACAGGGGAATCCTACGAGCAGTACTTC. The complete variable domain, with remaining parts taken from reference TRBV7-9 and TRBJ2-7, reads DTGVSQNPRHKITKRGQNVTFRCDPISEHNRLYWYRQTLGQGPEFLTYFQNEAQLEKSRLLSDRFSAERPKGSFSTLEIQRTEQGDSAMYLCASSWLGTGESYEQYFGPGTRLTVT.

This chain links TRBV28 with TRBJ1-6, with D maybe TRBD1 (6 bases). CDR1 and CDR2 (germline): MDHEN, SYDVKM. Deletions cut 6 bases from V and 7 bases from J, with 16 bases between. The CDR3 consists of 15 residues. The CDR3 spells CASSPQGVGNSPLHF. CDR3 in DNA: TGTGCCAGCAGCCCACAGGGAGTAGGGAATTCACCCCTCCACTTT.

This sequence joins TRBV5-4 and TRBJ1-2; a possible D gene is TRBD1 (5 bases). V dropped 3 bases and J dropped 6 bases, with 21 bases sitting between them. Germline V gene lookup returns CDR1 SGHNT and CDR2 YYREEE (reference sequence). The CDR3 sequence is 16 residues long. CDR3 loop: CASSYNQGFGGDGYTF. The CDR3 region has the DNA TGTGCCAGCAGCTACAACCAAGGGTTCGGGGGGGATGGCTACACCTTC.

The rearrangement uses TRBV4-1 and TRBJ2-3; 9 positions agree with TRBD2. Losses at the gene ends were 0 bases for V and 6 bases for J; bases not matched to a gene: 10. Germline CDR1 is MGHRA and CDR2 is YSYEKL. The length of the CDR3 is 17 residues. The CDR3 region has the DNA TGCGCCAGCAGCCAAGAACCAGGAGCGGGGGGAGCCGATACGCAGTATTTT. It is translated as CASSQEPGAGGADTQYF.

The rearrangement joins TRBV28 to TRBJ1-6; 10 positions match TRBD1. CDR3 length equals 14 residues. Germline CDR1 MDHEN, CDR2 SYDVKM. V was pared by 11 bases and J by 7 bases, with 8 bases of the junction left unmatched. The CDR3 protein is CASWDRGSNSPLHF. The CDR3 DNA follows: TGTGCCTCGTGGGACAGGGGATCGAATTCACCCCTCCACTTT. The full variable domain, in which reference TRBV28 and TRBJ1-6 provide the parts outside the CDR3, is DVKVTQSSRYLVKRTGEKVFLECVQDMDHENMFWYRQDPGLGLRLIYFSYDVKMKEKGDIPEGYSVSREKKERFSLILESASTNQTSMYLCASWDRGSNSPLHFGNGTRLTVT.

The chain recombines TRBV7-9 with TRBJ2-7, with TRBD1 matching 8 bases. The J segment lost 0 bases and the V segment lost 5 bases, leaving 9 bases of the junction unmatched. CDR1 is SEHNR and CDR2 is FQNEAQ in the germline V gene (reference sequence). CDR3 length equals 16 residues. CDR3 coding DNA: TGTGCCAGCAGCACCGGGACAGGTCTGAGCTCCTACGAGCAGTACTTC. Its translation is CASSTGTGLSSYEQYF.

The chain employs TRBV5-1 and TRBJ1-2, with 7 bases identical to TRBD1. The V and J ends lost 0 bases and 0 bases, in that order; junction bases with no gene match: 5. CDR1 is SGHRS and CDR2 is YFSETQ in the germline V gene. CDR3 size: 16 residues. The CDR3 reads CASSLGEQGTNYGYTF. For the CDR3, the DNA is TGCGCCAGCAGCTTGGGAGAACAGGGGACTAACTATGGCTACACCTTC.

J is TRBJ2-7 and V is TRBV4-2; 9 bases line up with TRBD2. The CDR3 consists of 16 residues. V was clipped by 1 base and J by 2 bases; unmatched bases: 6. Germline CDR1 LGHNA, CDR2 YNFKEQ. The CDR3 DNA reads TGTGCCAGCAGCCAAGGTGGACTAGCGTCCGCCTACGAGCAGTACTTC. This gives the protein CASSQGGLASAYEQYF.

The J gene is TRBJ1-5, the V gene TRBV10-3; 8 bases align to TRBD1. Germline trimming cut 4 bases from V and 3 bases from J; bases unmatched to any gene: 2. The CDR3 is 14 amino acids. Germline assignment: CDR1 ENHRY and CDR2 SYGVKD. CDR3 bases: TGTGCCATCAGTGGGACAGGGAACAATCAGCCCCAGCATTTT. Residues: CAISGTGNNQPQHF.

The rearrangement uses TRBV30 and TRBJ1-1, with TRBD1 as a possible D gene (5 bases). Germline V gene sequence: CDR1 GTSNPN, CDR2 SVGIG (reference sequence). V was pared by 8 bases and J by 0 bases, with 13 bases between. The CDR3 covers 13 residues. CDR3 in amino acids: CAMEDSLNTEAFF. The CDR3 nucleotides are TGTGCCATGGAAGACAGTTTGAACACTGAAGCTTTCTTT.

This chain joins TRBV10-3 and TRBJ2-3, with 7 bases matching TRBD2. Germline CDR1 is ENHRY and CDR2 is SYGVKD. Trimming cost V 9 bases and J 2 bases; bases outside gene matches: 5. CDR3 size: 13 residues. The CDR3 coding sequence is TGTGCCATTTTTAGCGGGCCCACAGATACGCAGTATTTT. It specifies CAIFSGPTDTQYF.

The CDR3 reads CASAGTGTAVDNEQFF. In nucleotides, the CDR3 is TGTGCCAGCGCAGGTACCGGGACAGCAGTGGACAATGAGCAGTTCTTC. The V and J genes are TRBV18 and TRBJ2-1, with 7 bases lining up with TRBD1. V gave up 8 bases and J gave up 5 bases; unmatched junction bases: 15. The germline V gene encodes CDR1 KGHSH and CDR2 LQKENI. The CDR3 has 16 residues.

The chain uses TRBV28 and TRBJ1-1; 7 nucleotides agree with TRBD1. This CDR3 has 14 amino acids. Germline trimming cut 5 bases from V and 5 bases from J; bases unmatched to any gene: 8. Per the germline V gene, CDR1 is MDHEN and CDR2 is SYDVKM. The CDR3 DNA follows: TGTGCCAGCAGTGATCTGACAGGGAGGACTGAAGCTTTCTTT. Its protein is CASSDLTGRTEAFF.

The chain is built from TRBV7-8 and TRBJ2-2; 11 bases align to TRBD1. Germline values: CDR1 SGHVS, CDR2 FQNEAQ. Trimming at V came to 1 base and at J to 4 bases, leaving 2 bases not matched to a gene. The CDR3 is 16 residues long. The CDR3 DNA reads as TGTGCCAGCAGCTTAGGGACAGGGGGCACCACCGGGGAGCTGTTTTTT. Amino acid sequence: CASSLGTGGTTGELFF.

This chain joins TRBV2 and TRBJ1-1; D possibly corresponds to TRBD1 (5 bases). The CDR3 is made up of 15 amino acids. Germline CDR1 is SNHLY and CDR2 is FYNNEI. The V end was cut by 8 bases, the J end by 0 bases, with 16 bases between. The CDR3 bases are TGTGCCAGCCAGTCGCAGGGTTCGATGAACACTGAAGCTTTCTTT. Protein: CASQSQGSMNTEAFF.

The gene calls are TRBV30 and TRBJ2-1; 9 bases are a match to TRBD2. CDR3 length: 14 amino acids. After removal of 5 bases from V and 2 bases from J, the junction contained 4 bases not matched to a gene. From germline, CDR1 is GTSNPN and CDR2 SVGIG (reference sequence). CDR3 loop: CAWSSGVPYNEQFF. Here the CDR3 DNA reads TGTGCCTGGTCTAGCGGGGTTCCCTACAATGAGCAGTTCTTC.

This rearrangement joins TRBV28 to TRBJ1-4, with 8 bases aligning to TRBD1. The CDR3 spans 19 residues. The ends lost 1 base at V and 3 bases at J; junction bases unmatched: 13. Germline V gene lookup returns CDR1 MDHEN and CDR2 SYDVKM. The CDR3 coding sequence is TGTGCCAGCAGTTTATTATACGACAGGGGCCCGTTACCTAATGAAAAACTGTTTTTT. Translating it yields CASSLLYDRGPLPNEKLFF.

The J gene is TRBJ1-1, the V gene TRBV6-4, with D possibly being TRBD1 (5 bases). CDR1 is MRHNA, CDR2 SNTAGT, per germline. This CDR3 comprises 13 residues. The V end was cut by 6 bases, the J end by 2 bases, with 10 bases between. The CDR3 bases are TGTGCCAGCAGGAGGGACTTAAACACTGAAGCTTTCTTT. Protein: CASRRDLNTEAFF.

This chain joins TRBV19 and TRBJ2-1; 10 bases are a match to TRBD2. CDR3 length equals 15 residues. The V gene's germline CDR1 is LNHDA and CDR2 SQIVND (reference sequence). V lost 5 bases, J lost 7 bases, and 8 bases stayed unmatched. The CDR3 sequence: CASSLYQTSGNEQFF. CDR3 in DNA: TGTGCCAGTAGTCTTTACCAGACTAGCGGGAATGAGCAGTTCTTC.

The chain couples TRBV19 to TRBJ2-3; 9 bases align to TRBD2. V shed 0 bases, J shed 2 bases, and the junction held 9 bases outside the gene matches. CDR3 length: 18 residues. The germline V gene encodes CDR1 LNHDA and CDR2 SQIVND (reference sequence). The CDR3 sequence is CASSIDLASGVYTDTQYF. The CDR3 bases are TGTGCCAGTAGTATAGATCTTGCTAGCGGGGTTTACACAGATACGCAGTATTTT.

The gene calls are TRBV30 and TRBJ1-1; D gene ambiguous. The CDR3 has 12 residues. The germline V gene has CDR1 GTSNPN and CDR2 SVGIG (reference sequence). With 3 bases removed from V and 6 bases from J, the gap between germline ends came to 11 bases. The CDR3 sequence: CAWRGLRAEAFF. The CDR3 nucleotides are TGTGCCTGGAGAGGACTGCGGGCTGAAGCTTTCTTT. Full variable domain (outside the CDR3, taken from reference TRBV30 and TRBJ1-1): SQTIHQWPATLVQPVGSPLSLECTVEGTSNPNLYWYRQAAGRGLQLLFYSVGIGQISSEVPQNLSASRPQDRQFILSSKKLLLSDSGFYLCAWRGLRAEAFFGQGTRLTVV.

The CDR3 loop reads CSVRGQGNTEAFF. CDR3 in DNA: TGCAGCGTTAGGGGACAGGGGAACACTGAAGCTTTCTTT. V is TRBV29-1 and J is TRBJ1-1; 9 bases are a match to TRBD1. Germline assignment: CDR1 SQVTM and CDR2 ANQGSEA. This CDR3 contains 13 residues. The junction had 2 bases not matched to a gene; V was cut back by 5 bases and J by 1 base.